These 9 T cell receptor beta chains share one sample of origin, sequenced in a study of breast tumors, draining lymph nodes, adjacent tissues. TCRdb re-called the multiplex PCR reads with MiXCR, one entry per CDR3 protein. The repertoire holds about 63,000 distinct CDR3 sequences, with roughly 57% as singletons. The source material was breast tumor tissue. The receptor set was obtained from a female donor with breast cancer. Some clones in this sample may be carry-over from other donors' samples.

The chain links TRBV12-5 to TRBJ1-2; TRBD1 matches 7 bases. Germline V lookup: CDR1 LGHNT, CDR2 FRNRAP. The CDR3 is 14 amino acids. The V gene end was trimmed by 5 bases and the J gene end by 1 base; junction bases not matched to a gene: 4. CDR3 sequence reads: CASGPGQFNYGYTF. In DNA form, the CDR3 reads TGTGCTAGTGGTCCGGGACAGTTTAACTATGGCTACACCTTC.

V usage is TRBV20-1 and J usage is TRBJ2-3, with D perhaps matching TRBD2 (5 bases). Germline CDR1 reads DFQATT; CDR2 reads SNEGSKA (reference sequence). The CDR3 is 12 amino acids. The CDR3 region is CSFNRGMDTQYF. For the CDR3, the DNA is TGCAGCTTTAATCGGGGTATGGATACGCAGTATTTT.

This clonotype was counted between two and nine times. A read error may explain this, as a much larger clone is one base away. V and J are TRBV5-8 and TRBJ2-2; possible D gene TRBD1, 6 bases. This CDR3 has 14 residues. CDR1 SGHTS and CDR2 YDEGEE come from the germline V gene. Trimming removed 1 base at V and 7 bases at J, with 11 bases between. The DNA for the CDR3 is TGTGCCAGCAGCTTGACAGGGCCGTTCGGGGAGCTGTTTTTT. Protein product: CASSLTGPFGELFF.

This clonotype was counted many times. The chain employs TRBV12-3 or TRBV12-4 and TRBJ1-2; the D is unclear. The CDR3 extends over 12 amino acids. Trimming left V 5 bases short and J 0 bases short, with 4 bases between. Here the CDR3 reads CASSASNYGYTF. Written as DNA, the CDR3 is TGTGCCAGCAGTGCATCTAACTATGGCTACACCTTC.

With regard to this clonotype: Lacking the conserved final phenylalanine or tryptophan, this CDR3 likely reflects a read error. No DNA is shown, since the ends of the CDR3 on it are uncertain; the CDR3 is the one TCRdb lists. The CDR3 is CASSPLRLAA. This chain uses TRBV18 with TRBJ1-3. The CDR3 region is 10 residues in length, termini included. In germline, CDR1 is KGHSH, CDR2 LQKENI.

The J gene is TRBJ2-1, the V gene TRBV19; 13 bases fit TRBD2. V was clipped by 6 bases and J by 0 bases; unmatched bases: 8. In germline, CDR1 is LNHDA, CDR2 SQIVND (reference sequence). CDR3 length equals 18 residues. The CDR3 coding sequence is TGTGCCAGTAGGAGAGGACTAGCGGGAGAGCGCTCCTACAATGAGCAGTTCTTC. Its protein product is CASRRGLAGERSYNEQFF.

The rearrangement joins TRBV5-1 to TRBJ2-3; no definite D call. The CDR3 length is 16 residues. V shed 2 bases and J shed 2 bases, with 15 bases lying between them. Germline V gene lookup returns CDR1 SGHRS and CDR2 YFSETQ. Here the CDR3 DNA reads TGCGCCAGCAGCTTACTTCCAGAGCCCAACACAGATACGCAGTATTTT. Translated, it gives CASSLLPEPNTDTQYF.

V gene TRBV6-6 combines with J gene TRBJ1-4; possible D gene TRBD1, 6 bases. V was pared by 6 bases and J by 3 bases, with 8 bases between. This CDR3 has 13 residues. The V gene's germline CDR1 is MNHNY and CDR2 SVGAGI (reference sequence). CDR3: CASSNRANEKLFF. Here the CDR3 DNA reads TGTGCCAGCAGCAACAGGGCTAATGAAAAACTGTTTTTT.

This clonotype occurred many times. CDR3 loop: CASSFRSGMNSPLHF. CDR3 DNA sequence: TGTGCCAGCAGCTTTCGTTCAGGGATGAATTCACCCCTCCACTTT. The chain uses TRBV7-6 and TRBJ1-6; D is possibly TRBD1 (5 bases). CDR3 size: 15 residues. V shed 3 bases and J shed 7 bases, with 13 bases lying between them. Germline CDR1 and CDR2: SGHVS and FNYEAQ.